The 30 T cell receptor beta chains presented below share a single source sample, sequenced in a study of type 1 regulatory T cells. Which antigens these TCRs recognize remains unknown. TCRdb analysed the reads with MiXCR anew, one entry per CDR3 protein. Here the sample spans about 67,000 distinct CDR3 sequences, around 49% being singletons. The sample consisted of cultured non-Tr1 T cells, either the whole culture or a sorted T cell fraction (not recorded which). The source is a human donor in good health.

This chain joins TRBV18 and TRBJ1-4; no reliable D call. Per germline, CDR1 KGHSH and CDR2 LQKENI. The CDR3 runs 17 residues. V was pared by 4 bases and J by 3 bases, with 18 bases between. In DNA, the CDR3 is TGTGCCAGCTCACGATTAGCCGGCCAGACTGCTAATGAAAAACTGTTTTTT. This codes for CASSRLAGQTANEKLFF.

The gene calls are TRBV28 and TRBJ1-2; D gene uncertain. Germline V gives CDR1 MDHEN, CDR2 SYDVKM. The CDR3 loop spans 15 amino acids. V lost 0 bases to trimming and J lost 3 bases, with 11 bases between them. The CDR3 loop is CASSLWGSRDYGYTF. The CDR3 coding sequence is TGTGCCAGCAGTTTATGGGGCTCACGGGACTATGGCTACACCTTC.

The rearrangement links TRBV18 to TRBJ2-5; no firm D call. This CDR3 has 14 residues. V lost 2 bases and J 0 bases, leaving 7 bases between the germline ends. Germline V gene sequence: CDR1 KGHSH, CDR2 LQKENI. CDR3 nucleotides: TGTGCCAGCTCACCAAGTCCCAACCAAGAGACCCAGTACTTC. The encoded protein is CASSPSPNQETQYF. Full variable domain (missing parts from reference TRBV18 and TRBJ2-5): NAGVMQNPRHLVRRRGQEARLRCSPMKGHSHVYWYRQLPEEGLKFMVYLQKENIIDESGMPKERFSAEFPKEGPSILRIQQVVRGDSAAYFCASSPSPNQETQYFGPGTRLLVL.

The chain links TRBV7-8 to TRBJ1-5; 8 bases are shared with TRBD1. The germline gives CDR1 SGHVS, CDR2 FQNEAQ. Trimming cost V 5 bases and J 6 bases; bases outside gene matches: 3. The CDR3 contains 13 residues. The CDR3 spells CASSLDRGQPQHF. The CDR3 region has the DNA TGTGCCAGCAGCCTCGACAGGGGTCAGCCCCAGCATTTT.

This clonotype was found a few times. The chain is built from TRBV20-1 and TRBJ2-7, with D possibly matching TRBD2 (5 bases). Germline CDR1 and CDR2: DFQATT and SNEGSKA (reference sequence). This CDR3 has 14 amino acids. The V end lost 4 bases, the J end lost 4 bases, and 17 bases lay between the germline ends. The CDR3 loop reads CSAIPLGRRYEQYF. In DNA form, the CDR3 reads TGCAGTGCTATTCCGTTGGGCAGGAGGTACGAGCAGTACTTC.

The chain carries TRBV9 and TRBJ2-3, with a tentative D call TRBD1 (6 bases). CDR1 is SGDLS, CDR2 YYNGEE, per germline. V dropped 3 bases and J dropped 6 bases, with 14 bases sitting between them. This CDR3 is built from 14 residues. The CDR3 DNA is TGTGCCAGCAGCGAGGACACAGGGACCGATACGCAGTATTTT. It codes for CASSEDTGTDTQYF.

This clonotype occurred a few times. The CDR3 protein is CASSLGTVNSNQPQHF. In DNA form, the CDR3 reads TGTGCCAGCAGCCTAGGGACAGTAAATAGCAATCAGCCCCAGCATTTT. The chain has TRBV7-2 and TRBJ1-5; 7 bases align to TRBD1. The CDR3 has 16 residues. Germline CDR1 and CDR2: SGHTA and FQGNSA. Germline trimming cut 5 bases from V and 0 bases from J; bases unmatched to any gene: 7.

This clonotype was detected many times. The chain carries TRBV5-1 and TRBJ1-6; TRBD1 matches at 10 bases. Germline assignment: CDR1 SGHRS and CDR2 YFSETQ. CDR3 size: 14 residues. The J segment lost 10 bases and the V segment lost 4 bases, leaving 5 bases of the junction unmatched. The chain's CDR3 is CASSPGQGDSPLHF. CDR3 DNA sequence: TGCGCCAGCAGCCCAGGACAGGGGGACTCACCCCTCCACTTT.

The chain couples TRBV20-1 to TRBJ1-2; D ambiguous. There are 12 residues in the CDR3. Germline lookup yields CDR1 DFQATT and CDR2 SNEGSKA (reference sequence). V was shortened by 3 bases and J by 4 bases, with 9 bases between the two germline ends. The CDR3 coding sequence is TGCAGTGCTAGCCGAGATTCCTATGGCTACACCTTC. This gives the protein CSASRDSYGYTF.

This clonotype occurred a few times. This chain joins TRBV12-3 or TRBV12-4 and TRBJ2-7, with 9 positions matching TRBD1. The CDR3 loop spans 14 amino acids. The V gene end was trimmed by 6 bases and the J gene end by 1 base; junction bases not matched to a gene: 4. CDR3 protein: CASRYGQGSYEQYF. The CDR3 coding sequence is TGTGCCAGCAGATACGGACAGGGGTCCTACGAGCAGTACTTC.

The chain joins TRBV6-2 or TRBV6-3 to TRBJ1-3, with D possibly TRBD1 on 5 matching bases. Germline loops: CDR1 MNHEY, CDR2 SVGEGT. The CDR3 extends over 17 amino acids. V was cut by 3 bases and J by 3 bases, with 18 bases left in between. CDR3 in DNA: TGTGCCAGCAGTTATTGGATCGGGACTCACGATGGAAACACCATATATTTT. As protein: CASSYWIGTHDGNTIYF.

This rearrangement joins TRBV5-8 to TRBJ1-1; no firm D call. The V end lost 2 bases, the J end lost 3 bases, and 8 bases lay between the germline ends. CDR1 is SGHTS and CDR2 is YDEGEE in the germline V gene. The CDR3 consists of 13 residues. The CDR3 sequence is CASSFGLDTEAFF. CDR3 nucleotide sequence: TGTGCCAGCAGCTTTGGCCTAGACACTGAAGCTTTCTTT.

This sequence joins TRBV21-1 and TRBJ2-7; the table assigns TRBD1, which was not confirmed against the DNA. TRBV21-1 has pseudogene status. This CDR3 region has 18 residues. As DNA, the CDR3 is TGTGCCAGCAGCTCGACCGGGACAGGGACCCGAGACTTCTACGAGCAGTACTTC. It translates to CASSSTGTGTRDFYEQYF.

This chain links TRBV6-1 with TRBJ1-2; TRBD1 is a possible D gene (6 bases). In germline, CDR1 is MNHNS, CDR2 SASEGT. CDR3 size: 14 residues. In nucleotides, the CDR3 is TGTACCGGATTTCGGGGGGGGCCCTCGTATGGCTACACCTTC. Translated: CTGFRGGPSYGYTF.

This clonotype has a count of ten or more. The rearrangement links TRBV10-3 to TRBJ2-2; TRBD1 agrees at 11 bases. Trimming removed 7 bases from V and 4 bases from J; junction bases left unmatched: 14. The CDR3 runs 18 residues. Germline V lookup: CDR1 ENHRY, CDR2 SYGVKD. This CDR3 reads CAITPGQGVSGSTGELFF. CDR3 in DNA: TGTGCCATCACTCCGGGACAGGGGGTTTCGGGTAGCACCGGGGAGCTGTTTTTT.

V gene TRBV29-1 combines with J gene TRBJ1-5; tentatively, D is TRBD1 (5 bases). Germline lookup yields CDR1 SQVTM and CDR2 ANQGSEA. CDR3 size: 12 residues. The V end lost 5 bases, the J end lost 1 base, and 6 bases lay between the germline ends. The DNA for the CDR3 is TGCAGCGTTCGGGACAGCAATCAGCCCCAGCATTTT. It codes for CSVRDSNQPQHF.

V gene TRBV30 combines with J gene TRBJ2-1, with 9 bases fitting TRBD1. The ends lost 2 bases at V and 9 bases at J; junction bases unmatched: 8. The CDR3 runs to 14 residues. Germline CDR1 GTSNPN, CDR2 SVGIG (reference sequence). The DNA for the CDR3 is TGTGCCTGGAGTATAGGGACAGGGTTGCGTGAGCAGTTCTTC. Translating gives CAWSIGTGLREQFF.

The V and J genes are TRBV5-5 and TRBJ1-5; D gene ambiguous. Per germline, CDR1 SGHKS and CDR2 YYEKEE (reference sequence). The CDR3 runs 14 residues. With 1 base removed from V and 6 bases from J, the gap between germline ends came to 11 bases. CDR3 coding DNA: TGTGCCAGCAGCTTGCAACCAGGCACTCAGCCCCAGCATTTT. Protein product: CASSLQPGTQPQHF. Variable domain in full (rest from reference TRBV5-5 and TRBJ1-5): DAGVTQSPTHLIKTRGQQVTLRCSPISGHKSVSWYQQVLGQGPQFIFQYYEKEERGRGNFPDRFSARQFPNYSSELNVNALLLGDSALYLCASSLQPGTQPQHFGDGTRLSIL.

This clonotype was counted a few times. This chain joins TRBV7-8 and TRBJ1-2, with 7 bases identical to TRBD1. The germline V gene has CDR1 SGHVS and CDR2 FQNEAQ. This CDR3 has 14 amino acids. With V trimmed by 3 bases and J by 3 bases, 4 bases remained unmatched. As DNA, the CDR3 is TGTGCCAGCAGCTTTCGGGACAGCTACTATGGCTACACCTTC. This sequence encodes CASSFRDSYYGYTF. Filled out from reference TRBV7-8 and TRBJ1-2, the complete variable domain reads GAGVSQSPRYKVAKRGQDVALRCDPISGHVSLFWYQQALGQGPEFLTYFQNEAQLDKSGLPSDRFFAERPEGSVSTLKIQRTQQEDSAVYLCASSFRDSYYGYTFGSGTRLTVV.

This clonotype was detected only a few times. The chain is built from TRBV7-2 and TRBJ2-5; 9 bases are shared with TRBD2. The CDR3 runs to 16 residues. With 5 bases clipped from V and 5 bases from J, the junction kept 12 bases outside the gene matches. Germline loops: CDR1 SGHTA, CDR2 FQGNSA. CDR3 sequence reads: CASSRSGGLLPETQYF. The CDR3 DNA is TGTGCCAGCAGCCGGAGCGGGGGGCTACTCCCTGAGACCCAGTACTTC.

Of note for this clonotype: One base away lies a much larger clone, so this may be a sequencing read error. This sequence joins TRBV4-1 and TRBJ1-5, with TRBD1 matching 9 bases. This CDR3 has 17 amino acids. Germline CDR1 reads MGHRA; CDR2 reads YSYEKL. The CDR3 loop is CASSQDRTGALNQPPHF. DNA of the CDR3: TGCGCCAGCAGCCAGGATCGGACAGGGGCTCTTAATCAGCCCCCGCATTTT.

As concerns this clonotype: A much bigger clone sits one base away, suggesting this may be a read error. The chain combines TRBV7-8 with TRBJ1-1; D is unclear. Trimming removed 1 base at V and 0 bases at J, with 3 bases between. Germline loops: CDR1 SGHVS, CDR2 FQNEAQ. The CDR3 covers 13 residues. This CDR3 is CASSLVMNTEAFF. In nucleotides, the CDR3 is TGTGCCAGCAGCTTAGTCATGAACACTGAAGCTTTCTTT.

This clonotype was observed a handful of times. This chain uses TRBV3-1 with TRBJ2-3; D unresolved. With 0 bases removed from V and 2 bases from J, the gap between germline ends came to 9 bases. Per the germline V gene, CDR1 is LGHDT and CDR2 is YNNKEL (reference sequence). The CDR3 length is 15 residues. The CDR3 sequence is CASSQEGYFTDTQYF. CDR3 bases: TGTGCCAGCAGCCAAGAGGGCTATTTCACAGATACGCAGTATTTT.

This clonotype has only a few counts. The V and J genes are TRBV5-5 and TRBJ1-1; D gene ambiguous. V lost 1 base and J 1 base, leaving 8 bases between the germline ends. The CDR3 extends over 14 amino acids. Germline V gives CDR1 SGHKS, CDR2 YYEKEE (reference sequence). The CDR3 region has the DNA TGTGCCAGCAGCTTGAGAGAGGCGAACACTGAAGCTTTCTTT. Translation: CASSLREANTEAFF.

J is TRBJ1-6 and V is TRBV20-1; D possibly corresponds to TRBD1 (5 bases). V was trimmed by 6 bases and J by 18 bases, leaving 24 bases between them. The CDR3 is 13 residues long. Germline CDR1 and CDR2: DFQATT and SNEGSKA (reference sequence). CDR3 nucleotides: TGCAGTGCCGCGAGGTGGGGAGGGGCCGTCCGCCACTTT. Translated, it gives CSAARWGGAVRHF.

J is TRBJ2-4 and V is TRBV2, with D perhaps TRBD1 (5 bases). Germline V lookup: CDR1 SNHLY, CDR2 FYNNEI. Between the trimmed V and J ends, which lost 3 bases and 0 bases, there was a span of 12 bases. The CDR3 length is 16 residues. The CDR3 sequence is CASSEGLRLAKNIQYF. The CDR3 nucleotides read TGTGCCAGCAGTGAGGGGCTGAGGCTAGCCAAAAACATTCAGTACTTC. Full variable domain (outside the CDR3, taken from reference TRBV2 and TRBJ2-4): EPEVTQTPSHQVTQMGQEVILRCVPISNHLYFYWYRQILGQKVEFLVSFYNNEISEKSEIFDDQFSVERPDGSNFTLKIRSTKLEDSAMYFCASSEGLRLAKNIQYFGAGTRLSVL.

This chain links TRBV12-3 or TRBV12-4 with TRBJ1-5; no clear D. Trimming removed 8 bases at V and 2 bases at J, with 16 bases between. The CDR3 is 15 amino acids. The CDR3 nucleotides are TGTGCCAGCCTAAACTGGGCCGCGGGCAATCAGCCCCAGCATTTT. This codes for CASLNWAAGNQPQHF.

V usage is TRBV5-6 and J usage is TRBJ1-6, with 9 bases fitting TRBD1. Germline CDR1 is SGHDT and CDR2 is YYEEEE. The CDR3 runs to 14 residues. V lost 4 bases to trimming and J lost 7 bases; unmatched junction nucleotides: 3. CDR3 nucleotide sequence: TGTGCCAGCAGCACGGGACAGGGCAATTCACCCCTCCACTTT. Its translation is CASSTGQGNSPLHF.

This clonotype was seen a single time. This sequence joins TRBV6-5 and TRBJ2-7, with 9 bases that match TRBD1. Germline CDR1 and CDR2: MNHEY and SVGAGI. J was trimmed by 5 bases and V by 7 bases; bases with no gene match: 6. CDR3 length: 13 residues. CDR3 DNA: TGTGCCAGCAAGAGACAGGGGGTCCACGAGCAGTACTTC. It translates to CASKRQGVHEQYF.

The chain couples TRBV11-2 to TRBJ1-1; 7 bases are a match to TRBD1. With V trimmed by 3 bases and J by 5 bases, 6 bases remained unmatched. Germline CDR1 SGHAT, CDR2 FQNNGV. The CDR3 is 14 residues long. The CDR3 bases are TGTGCCAGCAGCTTCTCCGGGACAGTTACTGAAGCTTTCTTT. Protein: CASSFSGTVTEAFF.